This T cell receptor beta chain was sequenced for a study of shared clonotypes between healthy human individuals. Sorted-subset replicate PCR reactions contained roughly 210 ng DNA, corresponding to tens of thousands of T cell genomes. Some clones are missing from TCRdb's copy, which holds only in-frame ones; the method was immunoSEQ multiplex PCR. The sample shows approximately 530,000 clones, approximately 95% of them seen only once. This TCR came from a woman aged 25-40 years in good health. Sequencing was done on a sample of naive CD4+ T cells sorted from blood. The subset is: CD45RA+ positively selected.

CDR3 loop: CASSGREQYF. CDR3 coding DNA: TGTGCCAGCAGTGGGAGAGAGCAGTACTTC. The genes are TRBV2 and TRBJ2-7; D unclear. Germline loops: CDR1 SNHLY, CDR2 FYNNEI. Trimming removed 4 bases at V and 7 bases at J, with 5 bases between. This CDR3 contains 10 residues. Using reference TRBV2 and TRBJ2-7 for the parts outside the CDR3, the full variable domain is EPEVTQTPSHQVTQMGQEVILRCVPISNHLYFYWYRQILGQKVEFLVSFYNNEISEKSEIFDDQFSVERPDGSNFTLKIRSTKLEDSAMYFCASSGREQYFGPGTRLTVT.